One sample yielded the 18 T cell receptor beta chains listed below, sequenced in a study of identical twins. TCRdb reprocessed the 5' RACE reads with MiXCR, giving one entry per CDR3 protein. The data show 450,000 or so distinct CDR3 sequences, with 14% seen just once and approximately 1% held by the top ten. These data also featured in a second study, about yellow fever vaccine responses in identical twins.

Source material: CD4+ T cells sorted from blood. These receptors all stem from a woman younger than 35 in good health.

The V and J genes are TRBV7-3 and TRBJ2-1; no clear D gene. The CDR3 spans 14 residues. The V gene's germline CDR1 is SGHTA and CDR2 FQGTGA. V was shortened by 0 bases and J by 4 bases, with 7 bases between the two germline ends. The DNA for the CDR3 is TGTGCCAGCAGCTTAACGGCCTTATACAATGAGCAGTTCTTC. Translation gives CASSLTALYNEQFF.

The rearrangement links TRBV5-1 to TRBJ2-7; 8 nucleotides match TRBD1. The CDR3 extends over 14 amino acids. The V gene's germline CDR1 is SGHRS and CDR2 YFSETQ. V shed 2 bases and J 6 bases; nucleotides not matched to a gene: 7. The CDR3 sequence is CASSLRQGPGEQYF. In nucleotides, the CDR3 is TGCGCCAGCAGCTTACGACAGGGGCCTGGCGAGCAGTACTTC. Looking up the rest from reference TRBV5-1 and TRBJ2-7 gives the full variable domain: KAGVTQTPRYLIKTRGQQVTLSCSPISGHRSVSWYQQTPGQGLQFLFEYFSETQRNKGNFPGRFSGRQFSNSRSEMNVSTLELGDSALYLCASSLRQGPGEQYFGPGTRLTVT.

This clonotype has at least ten counts. The chain uses TRBV5-1 and TRBJ2-3, with 9 positions matching TRBD2. Losses at the gene ends were 1 base for V and 6 bases for J; bases not matched to a gene: 21. Germline V lookup: CDR1 SGHRS, CDR2 YFSETQ. The CDR3 covers 20 residues. The CDR3 loop reads CASSLSALTSGSSPPDTQYF. CDR3 nucleotides: TGCGCCAGCAGCTTGTCAGCTCTAACTAGCGGGTCCTCTCCTCCGGATACGCAGTATTTT.

Ten or more counts support this clonotype. The chain has TRBV5-1 and TRBJ2-2; weak D call: TRBD2 (6 bases). CDR1 is SGHRS and CDR2 is YFSETQ in the germline V gene. The CDR3 sequence is 15 residues long. Trimming took 4 bases from V and 1 from J, leaving 11 bases between them. CDR3 in DNA: TGCGCCAGCAGCGGTAGCGGTTTGAACACCGGGGAGCTGTTTTTT. Protein sequence: CASSGSGLNTGELFF.

This clonotype was observed many times. V is TRBV10-3 and J is TRBJ2-7, with no clear D. V was trimmed by 6 bases and J by 0 bases, leaving 3 bases between them. Germline CDR1 ENHRY, CDR2 SYGVKD. The CDR3 sequence is 11 residues long. The CDR3 spells CAIRNSYEQYF. The CDR3 DNA reads TGTGCCATCAGAAACTCCTACGAGCAGTACTTC.

This chain connects TRBV10-3 to TRBJ2-3; D might be TRBD1 (6 bases). The V gene's germline CDR1 is ENHRY and CDR2 SYGVKD. The CDR3 runs 13 residues. V dropped 6 bases and J dropped 0 bases, with 7 bases sitting between them. Here the CDR3 DNA reads TGTGCCATCAGGGACAGCAGCACAGATACGCAGTATTTT. It codes for CAIRDSSTDTQYF.

The chain carries TRBV5-1 and TRBJ2-6; 9 bases line up with TRBD1. CDR1 is SGHRS and CDR2 is YFSETQ in the germline V gene. This CDR3 is 17 amino acids long. Unmatched junction bases numbered 3, after V lost 0 bases and J lost 2 bases. The CDR3 sequence: CASSLGDRVAGANVLTF. The CDR3 DNA follows: TGCGCCAGCAGCTTGGGGGACAGGGTCGCTGGGGCCAACGTCCTGACTTTC.

This clonotype came up a few times. The J gene is TRBJ2-7, the V gene TRBV3-1, with TRBD1 identical over 9 bases. J was trimmed by 0 bases and V by 3 bases; bases with no gene match: 6. The CDR3 spans 16 residues. Germline V gene data show CDR1 as LGHDT and CDR2 as YNNKEL (reference sequence). CDR3: CASSHGQGLSSYEQYF. The CDR3 bases are TGTGCCAGCAGCCATGGACAGGGGCTCAGCTCCTACGAGCAGTACTTC.

In its sample, this clonotype was seen a few times. The J gene is TRBJ1-2, the V gene TRBV7-8; 12 positions agree with TRBD1. Germline V gene lookup returns CDR1 SGHVS and CDR2 FQNEAQ. V lost 5 bases and J lost 4; bases outside the gene matches: 11. The CDR3 loop spans 17 amino acids. The CDR3 here is CASSTPVRDRGPYGYTF. The CDR3 DNA is TGTGCCAGCAGCACCCCCGTCCGGGACAGGGGGCCCTATGGCTACACCTTC.

The V call is TRBV7-9, the J call TRBJ2-3; perhaps TRBD1 as D (6 bases). Per the germline V gene, CDR1 is SEHNR and CDR2 is FQNEAQ (reference sequence). Trimming shortened V by 4 bases and J by 0 bases, and 11 bases separated the two germline ends. The CDR3 covers 15 residues. As DNA, the CDR3 is TGTGCCAGCAGCTCCGGGACATCCAGCACAGATACGCAGTATTTT. This codes for CASSSGTSSTDTQYF.

This chain connects TRBV7-9 to TRBJ2-7, with 7 bases that match TRBD2. V shed 1 base and J 6 bases; nucleotides not matched to a gene: 9. This CDR3 region has 15 residues. Germline CDR1 reads SEHNR; CDR2 reads FQNEAQ (reference sequence). The CDR3 region is CASSLGLAVTGEQYF. The CDR3 DNA sequence: TGTGCCAGCAGCTTAGGGCTAGCGGTCACGGGCGAGCAGTACTTC.

This sequence joins TRBV7-3 and TRBJ2-7; 7 bases are a match to TRBD1. With V trimmed by 5 bases and J by 2 bases, 9 bases remained unmatched. This CDR3 has 15 amino acids. Germline V gene data show CDR1 as SGHTA and CDR2 as FQGTGA. Here the CDR3 reads CASSLRRDRPYEQYF. The CDR3 bases are TGTGCCAGCAGCCTCCGCCGGGACAGACCCTACGAGCAGTACTTC.

The CDR3 DNA reads as TGCAGTGCTAGACTGGCGAATGAGCAGTTCTTC. Its translation: CSARLANEQFF. The V and J genes are TRBV20-1 and TRBJ2-1; D gene ambiguous. Germline CDR1 and CDR2: DFQATT and SNEGSKA (reference sequence). The CDR3 loop spans 11 amino acids. V lost 2 bases and J 7 bases, leaving 6 bases between the germline ends.

This clonotype was seen a handful of times. The chain joins TRBV7-9 to TRBJ2-1; D is possibly TRBD2 (6 bases). The V and J ends lost 8 bases and 10 bases respectively, with 18 bases between them. The CDR3 totals 13 residues. Per the germline V gene, CDR1 is SEHNR and CDR2 is FQNEAQ (reference sequence). CDR3: CASFNGGQLEQFF. The CDR3 coding sequence is TGTGCCAGCTTCAATGGAGGGCAATTGGAGCAGTTCTTC.

This clonotype was recorded a few times. V usage is TRBV28 and J usage is TRBJ2-3; tentatively, D is TRBD1 or TRBD2 (5 bases each). The V gene lost 3 bases and the J gene lost 2 bases, with 12 bases spanning the gap. Germline V gives CDR1 MDHEN, CDR2 SYDVKM. The CDR3 length is 15 residues. Written as DNA, the CDR3 is TGTGCCAGCAGTTTCCAGGGAGACAACACAGATACGCAGTATTTT. This sequence encodes CASSFQGDNTDTQYF.

This clonotype was picked up a small number of times. V and J are TRBV5-1 and TRBJ2-3; D not resolved. The CDR3 is 15 amino acids. The ends were cut back, 0 bases at V and 0 bases at J, with 8 bases in the middle. The germline V gene has CDR1 SGHRS and CDR2 YFSETQ. CDR3 coding DNA: TGCGCCAGCAGCTTGGCCCCGGTTAGCACAGATACGCAGTATTTT. Residues: CASSLAPVSTDTQYF.

The J gene is TRBJ2-2, the V gene TRBV5-1; 7 bases are shared with TRBD1. With 3 bases clipped from V and 3 bases from J, the junction kept 5 bases outside the gene matches. The germline gives CDR1 SGHRS, CDR2 YFSETQ. This CDR3 is built from 15 residues. This CDR3 is CASSWRTGDTGELFF. DNA for the CDR3: TGCGCCAGCAGCTGGAGGACAGGTGACACCGGGGAGCTGTTTTTT.

This clonotype was detected only a few times. This chain joins TRBV9 and TRBJ2-7, with 12 bases that match TRBD1. The CDR3 length is 14 residues. Per germline, CDR1 SGDLS and CDR2 YYNGEE. V dropped 2 bases and J dropped 5; count of bases not matched to a gene: 2. CDR3 sequence (DNA): TGTGCCAGCAGCGTGGGACAGGGGGCTCACGAGCAGTACTTC. Protein sequence: CASSVGQGAHEQYF.